This is a list of T cell receptor beta chains from one sample in a study of vaccination and CD4 T cells after COVID-19. TCRdb processed the PCR reads anew with MiXCR; each CDR3 protein has one entry. Of 14,000 or so distinct CDR3 sequences in the sample, about 24% are singletons; the top ten hold 18%. No cognate antigen is known for these TCRs. The specimen comprised CD4+ T cells from blood, cultured in vitro, sampled after SARS-CoV-2 vaccination. These TCRs come from a human donor who had recovered from COVID-19. Each CDR3 is given with its conserved first and last residue. Fields, in order: D gene, V gene, clone size, J gene, CDR3 protein, CDR3 DNA. A D gene is named only where the DNA matches it firmly. Clone size is stated in some rows and not others, as once, few, many or a class when expanded.

TRBD2	TRBV27	-	TRBJ2-7	CASSLRGTSRYF	TGTGCCAGCAGTTTACGGGGGACTAGCAGGTACTTC
-	TRBV11-2	-	TRBJ2-5	CASTASPQETQYF	TGTGCCAGCACCGCGTCGCCGCAGGAGACCCAGTACTTC
-	TRBV11-2	few	TRBJ2-7	CASSLGVQDPNSYEQYF	TGTGCCAGCAGCTTAGGGGTACAGGACCCGAACTCCTACGAGCAGTACTTC
TRBD1	TRBV6-1	few	TRBJ1-1	CASINRGEWGTEAFF	TGTGCCAGCATAAACAGGGGGGAATGGGGCACTGAAGCTTTCTTT
-	TRBV7-8	medium-sized	TRBJ2-3	CASSWSERDTQYF	TGTGCCAGCAGCTGGTCAGAGCGAGATACGCAGTATTTT
TRBD1	TRBV7-8	-	TRBJ2-7	CASSLAVAGDRNEQYF	TGTGCCAGCAGCTTAGCCGTAGCAGGGGACAGGAACGAGCAGTACTTC
-	TRBV24-1	-	TRBJ1-5	CATSPSHGSNQPQHF	TGTGCCACCAGTCCGTCACACGGTAGCAATCAGCCCCAGCATTTT
-	TRBV6-1	-	TRBJ2-7	CASRIKGSDEQYF	TGTGCCAGCAGGATTAAGGGGAGCGACGAGCAGTACTTC
-	TRBV18	-	TRBJ2-7	CASSTGPSKPGQYF	TGTGCCAGCTCAACGGGACCATCTAAGCCTGGGCAGTACTTC
TRBD2	TRBV12-3/TRBV12-4	-	TRBJ2-1	CASEPGGTSGSHEQFF	TGTGCCAGCGAACCTGGCGGGACTAGCGGGAGCCATGAGCAGTTCTTC
-	TRBV12-3/TRBV12-4	-	TRBJ1-5	CASSLRQRNQPQHF	TGTGCCAGCAGTCTCCGACAGCGCAATCAGCCCCAGCATTTT
TRBD1	TRBV28	few	TRBJ1-2	CASSRSDRSGGYTF	TGTGCCAGCAGTCGTTCGGACAGGTCGGGTGGCTACACCTTC
TRBD1	TRBV6-1	few	TRBJ1-4	CASKGQGATNEKLFF	TGTGCCAGCAAGGGACAGGGGGCAACTAATGAAAAACTGTTTTTT
TRBD1	TRBV6-5	few	TRBJ2-7	CASSYQGQYEQYF	TGTGCCAGCAGTTACCAGGGACAGTACGAGCAGTACTTC
-	TRBV24-1	-	TRBJ2-1	CATSDLRRGSEQFF	TGTGCCACCAGTGATTTGCGGAGGGGGAGCGAGCAGTTCTTC
TRBD1	TRBV7-2	few	TRBJ1-2	CASRRPRQGDGYTF	TGTGCCAGCAGGAGGCCCCGACAGGGGGACGGCTACACCTTC
TRBD2	TRBV7-2	-	TRBJ2-1	CASSLLRTSSYNEQFF	TGTGCCAGCAGCTTACTCCGGACTAGCTCCTACAATGAGCAGTTCTTC
-	TRBV6-1	-	TRBJ1-1	CASNQGPLLLSNTEAFF	TGTGCCAGCAACCAGGGACCCCTATTGCTCTCGAACACTGAAGCTTTCTTT
-	TRBV6-1	-	TRBJ1-5	CASSRVPRGNQPQHF	TGTGCCAGCAGTCGGGTCCCGAGGGGCAATCAGCCCCAGCATTTT
-	TRBV18	-	TRBJ2-3	CASSPSGSDTQYF	TGTGCCAGCTCACCGAGCGGCTCAGATACGCAGTATTTT
TRBD2	TRBV4-2	-	TRBJ2-1	CASSQITSGRAVGYNEQFF	TGTGCCAGCAGCCAAATAACTAGCGGGAGGGCCGTGGGGTACAATGAGCAGTTCTTC
TRBD2	TRBV19	-	TRBJ2-1	CASSIAGTKSFAYNEQFF	TGTGCCAGTAGTATAGCAGGGACTAAATCTTTTGCCTACAATGAGCAGTTCTTC
-	TRBV28	-	TRBJ1-5	CASSFQQGGIHQPQHF	TGTGCCAGCAGTTTTCAGCAGGGAGGGATCCATCAGCCCCAGCATTTT
-	TRBV28	-	TRBJ1-3	CASSPPRLISGNTIYF	TGTGCCAGCAGTCCCCCGAGACTCATCTCTGGAAACACCATATATTTT
TRBD2	TRBV6-1	-	TRBJ2-1	CASFLWAVSGIKYNEQFF	TGTGCCAGCTTCTTATGGGCAGTTAGCGGGATAAAGTACAATGAGCAGTTCTTC
TRBD2	TRBV19	-	TRBJ2-7	CASKNRGGRSDEQYF	TGTGCCAGCAAAAATCGGGGGGGTAGGTCCGACGAGCAGTACTTC
-	TRBV6-4	few	TRBJ1-3	CARFMNGVLNTIYF	TGTGCCAGATTCATGAATGGTGTCTTGAACACCATATATTTT
TRBD1	TRBV19	few	TRBJ2-2	CASSGTGAGELFF	TGTGCCAGTAGTGGGACAGGGGCCGGGGAGCTGTTTTTT
-	TRBV18	-	TRBJ2-7	CASSPLGAYEQYF	TGTGCCAGCTCACCATTGGGGGCCTACGAGCAGTACTTC
TRBD2	TRBV5-4	few	TRBJ2-3	CASSPSGSSADTQYF	TGTGCCAGCAGCCCGAGCGGGAGTAGTGCAGATACGCAGTATTTT
-	TRBV6-2/TRBV6-3	-	TRBJ2-2	CASSYGDTLNTGELFF	TGTGCCAGCAGTTACGGGGACACCCTGAACACCGGGGAGCTGTTTTTT